This record looks at one T cell receptor (beta chain) sequence and its context. Its antigen remains unidentified. PCR was performed using 60 Vbeta and 13 Jbeta primers. Profiled with immunoSEQ multiplex PCR; TCRdb holds only in-frame clones, not every one. Here the sample spans fewer than 85,000 clones, approximately 82% being singletons. The record originates from a study of cytomegalovirus exposure and HLA in healthy donors. General study findings and limits: The listing of about 150 TCR beta chains classed them as cytomegalovirus-associated. Most CMV-associated TCR beta chains appeared HLA-restricted in a later analysis. TCR beta V- and J-gene trimming was later associated with a missense DCLRE1C variant. CMV antigen specificity was confirmed in vitro for a few CMV-associated chains.

The clonotype comes from an older man in good health and CMV-seropositive. Sequenced sample: PBMCs.

The CDR3 is CAWNRDRGQETQYF. The DNA for the CDR3 is TGTGCCTGGAACAGGGACAGGGGGCAAGAGACCCAGTACTTC. This sequence joins TRBV30 and TRBJ2-5; 11 bases are shared with TRBD1. V lost 4 bases, J lost 2 bases, and 3 bases stayed unmatched. The CDR3 extends over 14 amino acids. Germline V gene lookup returns CDR1 GTSNPN and CDR2 SVGIG (reference sequence).